These 15 T cell receptor beta chains came from one sample sequenced in a study of neurological immune-mediated disorders. Using its own MiXCR run on the 5' RACE reads, TCRdb lists one record per CDR3 protein. The table includes tens of thousands of distinct CDR3 sequences, approximately 5% detected once. The sample consisted of CD4+ T cells from blood. Receptors were obtained from a woman aged 50 to 65 in good health.

There are many counts of this clonotype. The genes are TRBV20-1 and TRBJ1-4; D gene ambiguous. The V and J ends lost 3 bases and 8 bases respectively, with 13 bases between them. Germline loops: CDR1 DFQATT, CDR2 SNEGSKA (reference sequence). The CDR3 totals 13 residues. The CDR3: CSARFEGGEKLFF. The CDR3 DNA sequence: TGCAGTGCTAGGTTCGAGGGAGGGGAAAAACTGTTTTTT.

This clonotype is termed medium-sized (0.01 to 0.1%). V usage is TRBV5-6 and J usage is TRBJ1-5; 9 nucleotides line up with TRBD1. The V and J ends lost 1 base and 7 bases, in that order; junction bases with no gene match: 9. CDR3 length: 16 residues. Germline CDR1 and CDR2: SGHDT and YYEEEE. The CDR3 loop is CASSLSRDRVYQPQHF. The CDR3 bases are TGTGCCAGCAGCTTGAGCCGGGACAGGGTGTACCAGCCCCAGCATTTT. Based on the CDR3 plus reference TRBV5-6 and TRBJ1-5, the full variable domain is DAGVTQSPTHLIKTRGQQVTLRCSPKSGHDTVSWYQQALGQGPQFIFQYYEEEERQRGNFPDRFSGHQFPNYSSELNVNALLLGDSALYLCASSLSRDRVYQPQHFGDGTRLSIL.

This clonotype has at least ten counts. V gene TRBV6-1 combines with J gene TRBJ2-5, with a possible D match to TRBD2 (5 bases). Germline CDR1 and CDR2: MNHNS and SASEGT. The V end lost 8 bases, the J end lost 7 bases, and 14 bases lay between the germline ends. The CDR3 runs 12 residues. The CDR3, as DNA: TGTGCCAGCGGGAGCCCTTCTCGGACCCAGTACTTC. Residues: CASGSPSRTQYF.

This clonotype was detected ten times or more. This chain connects TRBV5-4 to TRBJ2-7; D ambiguous. CDR3 size: 13 residues. In germline, CDR1 is SGHNT, CDR2 YYREEE (reference sequence). Deletions cut 1 base from V and 5 bases from J, with 10 bases between. CDR3 sequence reads: CASSLPKIDEQYF. CDR3 sequence (DNA): TGTGCCAGCAGCTTGCCTAAGATTGACGAGCAGTACTTC.

This clonotype was seen repeatedly, ten times or more. The rearrangement links TRBV7-9 to TRBJ2-1; D remains ambiguous. This CDR3 spans 16 amino acids. Germline CDR1 and CDR2: SEHNR and FQNEAQ (reference sequence). V was shortened by 4 bases and J by 8 bases, with 21 bases between the two germline ends. The CDR3 DNA reads as TGTGCCAGCAGCTCCGGCGCTGGCAGATCCTTGGATGAGCAGTTCTTC. It is translated as CASSSGAGRSLDEQFF. The full variable domain, in which reference TRBV7-9 and TRBJ2-1 provide the parts outside the CDR3, is DTGVSQNPRHKITKRGQNVTFRCDPISEHNRLYWYRQTLGQGPEFLTYFQNEAQLEKSRLLSDRFSAERPKGSFSTLEIQRTEQGDSAMYLCASSSGAGRSLDEQFFGPGTRLTVL.

Many counts were recorded for this clonotype. The CDR3: CATSSGESYEQYF. CDR3 DNA: TGTGCCACCAGTTCTGGGGAATCCTACGAGCAGTACTTC. The chain joins TRBV24-1 to TRBJ2-7, with unresolved D. Germline V gene lookup returns CDR1 KGHDR and CDR2 SFDVKD. Trimming removed 6 bases from V and 1 base from J, with 9 bases in between. The CDR3 loop spans 13 amino acids.

In its sample, this clonotype was seen many times. The chain uses TRBV5-1 and TRBJ2-2; tentative D call: TRBD2 (5 bases). V lost 4 bases and J lost 1, with 11 bases in between. Germline CDR1 SGHRS, CDR2 YFSETQ. The CDR3 loop spans 15 amino acids. The CDR3, as DNA: TGCGCCAGCAGCACGGCGGGCCGGAACACCGGGGAGCTGTTTTTT. It translates to CASSTAGRNTGELFF.

This clonotype came up many times. The V gene is TRBV20-1, the J gene TRBJ2-7; TRBD1 agrees at 10 bases. This CDR3 spans 14 amino acids. Germline V gene lookup returns CDR1 DFQATT and CDR2 SNEGSKA (reference sequence). The J segment lost 3 bases and the V segment lost 3 bases, leaving 5 bases of the junction unmatched. The CDR3 here is CSARPGTGVYEQYF. The CDR3 region has the DNA TGCAGTGCTAGGCCCGGGACAGGGGTCTACGAGCAGTACTTC.

This clonotype was recorded at least ten times. V gene TRBV20-1 combines with J gene TRBJ2-7; 11 bases agree with TRBD2. V was pared by 2 bases and J by 6 bases, with 3 bases of the junction left unmatched. Per germline, CDR1 DFQATT and CDR2 SNEGSKA (reference sequence). This CDR3 spans 13 amino acids. CDR3: CSARLAGGGEQYF. CDR3 sequence (DNA): TGCAGTGCTAGACTAGCGGGGGGTGGCGAGCAGTACTTC.

There are many counts of this clonotype. The chain has TRBV18 and TRBJ1-4; 9 nucleotides line up with TRBD1. Looked up from germline, CDR1 is KGHSH and CDR2 is LQKENI. J gave up 7 bases and V 3 bases, and 3 bases lay outside the gene matches. CDR3 length equals 14 residues. The CDR3 protein is CASSPGQGGEKLFF. The DNA of the CDR3 is TGTGCCAGCTCACCGGGACAGGGAGGTGAAAAACTGTTTTTT.

Relative to its sample, this clonotype is medium-sized. V is TRBV7-2 and J is TRBJ2-3; TRBD1 matches at 7 bases. V shed 4 bases, J shed 2 bases, and the junction held 9 bases outside the gene matches. In germline, CDR1 is SGHTA, CDR2 FQGNSA. The CDR3 extends over 16 amino acids. CDR3 protein: CASSSKSGGVTDTQYF. CDR3 bases: TGTGCCAGCAGCTCTAAATCAGGGGGAGTCACAGATACGCAGTATTTT.

This clonotype appeared many times. V and J are TRBV27 and TRBJ1-3; D unclear. In germline, CDR1 is MNHEY, CDR2 SMNVEV (reference sequence). Trimming removed 6 bases at V and 3 bases at J, with 3 bases between. The CDR3 covers 11 residues. This chain's CDR3 is CASRGGNTIYF. As DNA, the CDR3 is TGTGCCAGCAGGGGTGGAAACACCATATATTTT.

This clonotype was detected a few times. A much larger clone is a single base away; this may be a read error. Here the CDR3 omits its conserved ending phenylalanine or tryptophan, so a read error is the likely source. The chain couples TRBV7-2 to TRBJ1-2; D unresolved. The V end lost 0 bases, the J end lost 4 bases, and 6 bases lay between the germline ends. This CDR3 region has 13 residues. Germline V gives CDR1 SGHTA, CDR2 FQGNSA. The CDR3 DNA is TGTGCCAGCAGCTTAGCTACAGCCTATGGCTACACCATC. Translation: CASSLATAYGYTI.

The V and J genes are TRBV18 and TRBJ1-1; D is unclear. Per the germline V gene, CDR1 is KGHSH and CDR2 is LQKENI. The length of the CDR3 is 14 residues. Trimming took off 2 bases at V and 1 base at J, with 8 bases between the two ends. In nucleotides, the CDR3 is TGTGCCAGCTCACCATATGAAAGGAACACTGAAGCTTTCTTT. Translation: CASSPYERNTEAFF.

This clonotype has ten or more counts. The gene calls are TRBV29-1 and TRBJ1-1, with D perhaps matching TRBD1 (6 bases). In germline, CDR1 is SQVTM, CDR2 ANQGSEA. There are 13 residues in the CDR3. V lost 7 bases, J lost 0 bases, and 12 bases lay in between. CDR3 bases: TGCAGCGCCATACAGGGCATGAACACTGAAGCTTTCTTT. Amino acids: CSAIQGMNTEAFF.